The 9 T cell receptor beta chains below come from one sample, sequenced in a study of cytomegalovirus exposure and HLA in healthy donors. PCR was performed using 60 Vbeta and 13 Jbeta primers. Sequenced by immunoSEQ multiplex PCR; TCRdb stores in-frame clones only, minus some. The sample records about 160,000 clones, roughly 83% being singletons. The specimen sequenced was PBMCs. The receptor source for this set is a man aged 25-45 years in good health and CMV-seronegative.

This clone came up once. The J gene is TRBJ1-1, the V gene TRBV15; 7 positions match TRBD1. The CDR3 spans 14 residues. The germline V gene encodes CDR1 LNHNV and CDR2 YYDKDF (reference sequence). V dropped 5 bases and J dropped 0; count of bases not matched to a gene: 3. Written as DNA, the CDR3 is TGTGCCACCAGCGAGGGACAGCTGAACACTGAAGCTTTCTTT. It is translated as CATSEGQLNTEAFF. The full variable domain, completed using reference TRBV15 and TRBJ1-1, is DAMVIQNPRYQVTQFGKPVTLSCSQTLNHNVMYWYQQKSSQAPKLLFHYYDKDFNNEADTPDNFQSRRPNTSFCFLDIRSPGLGDTAMYLCATSEGQLNTEAFFGQGTRLTVV.

The chain employs TRBV7-6 and TRBJ1-6; 8 bases match TRBD1. V lost 3 bases to trimming and J lost 7 bases; unmatched junction nucleotides: 2. CDR1 is SGHVS, CDR2 FNYEAQ, per germline. This CDR3 region has 14 residues. CDR3 sequence (DNA): TGTGCCAGCAGCTTGGGACAGGAGAATTCACCCCTCCACTTT. Its translation is CASSLGQENSPLHF. Combining the CDR3 with reference TRBV7-6 and TRBJ1-6 gives the whole variable domain GAGVSQSPRYKVTKRGQDVALRCDPISGHVSLYWYRQALGQGPEFLTYFNYEAQQDKSGLPNDRFSAERPEGSISTLTIQRTEQRDSAMYRCASSLGQENSPLHFGNGTRLTVT.

This clone was seen only a few times. The rearrangement links TRBV5-1 to TRBJ2-5, with 7 bases aligning to TRBD2. CDR1 SGHRS and CDR2 YFSETQ come from the germline V gene. The CDR3 has 14 amino acids. The V and J ends lost 4 bases and 4 bases, in that order; junction bases with no gene match: 7. The CDR3 bases are TGCGCCAGCAGCCCAACTAGCGCCTCAGAGACCCAGTACTTC. It translates to CASSPTSASETQYF.

The chain carries TRBV5-4 and TRBJ2-5; TRBD1 aligns across 8 bases. J gave up 4 bases and V 3 bases, and 5 bases lay outside the gene matches. CDR1 is SGHNT, CDR2 YYREEE, per germline (reference sequence). This CDR3 is built from 14 residues. CDR3 in amino acids: CASSYWTGLETQYF. CDR3 nucleotide sequence: TGTGCCAGCAGCTATTGGACAGGGTTAGAGACCCAGTACTTC.

The chain recombines TRBV6-5 with TRBJ1-5; 8 bases match TRBD1. Germline CDR1 reads MNHEY; CDR2 reads SVGAGI. There are 14 residues in the CDR3. The J segment lost 7 bases and the V segment lost 6 bases, leaving 8 bases of the junction unmatched. CDR3 amino acids: CASSHGQGKQPQHF. CDR3 sequence (DNA): TGTGCCAGCAGCCATGGACAGGGAAAGCAGCCCCAGCATTTT.

This clone was seen a few times. J is TRBJ2-2 and V is TRBV7-3, with D possibly TRBD2 on 6 matching bases. CDR1 is SGHTA, CDR2 FQGTGA, per germline. The CDR3 length is 16 residues. The germline V and J ends were trimmed by 2 bases and 7 bases, with 17 bases remaining between them. This CDR3 is CASSLGGAGSHGELFF. CDR3 nucleotide sequence: TGTGCCAGCAGCTTAGGCGGGGCAGGCTCCCACGGGGAGCTGTTTTTT.

This clone was picked up one time. The genes are TRBV19 and TRBJ2-2; 9 positions match TRBD1. The CDR3 covers 16 residues. Germline values: CDR1 LNHDA, CDR2 SQIVND (reference sequence). J was trimmed by 6 bases and V by 4 bases; bases with no gene match: 9. The CDR3: CASSSGTGKVAGELFF. Here the CDR3 DNA reads TGTGCCAGTAGTAGCGGGACAGGGAAGGTCGCCGGGGAGCTGTTTTTT.

The V and J genes are TRBV11-3 and TRBJ2-5, with unresolved D. Germline V gives CDR1 SGHNT, CDR2 YENEEA. With 5 bases removed from V and 2 bases from J, the gap between germline ends came to 3 bases. CDR3 length: 11 residues. CDR3 nucleotides: TGTGCCAGCAGCCTTCAAGAGACCCAGTACTTC. It codes for CASSLQETQYF.

The chain couples TRBV2 to TRBJ2-2; D is unresolved. V was pared by 4 bases and J by 4 bases, with 7 bases between. The CDR3 is made up of 13 amino acids. Germline V CDR1 and CDR2: SNHLY, FYNNEI. The CDR3 coding sequence is TGTGCCAGCAGTGGCACTCCCACCGGGGAGCTGTTTTTT. It encodes CASSGTPTGELFF.